This T cell receptor (beta chain) was sequenced for a study of T cells in Graves' hyperthyroidism and ophthalmopathy (dated by TCRdb to the late 2010s). Background for the entire study: Peripheral blood was collected at initial diagnosis, before any treatment. Whether ophthalmopathy could be predicted prospectively was tested in an independent validation cohort made up of under 20 hyperthyroidism patients plus 17 patients who later progressed to ophthalmopathy. The study also compared thyroid tissue and blood T-cell repertoires from more than five Graves' hyperthyroidism patients. The paper describes TCR Vbeta CDR3 sequencing of 130 to 150 peripheral blood samples, made up of about 40 ophthalmopathy patients, roughly 72 hyperthyroidism patients and 17 progressor patients. The 100 discovery patients were randomly split 7:3 into training and test sets. To identify TCR V-J signatures that set the groups apart, the researchers used a discovery cohort of about a hundred patients, made up of 40 to 45 with Graves' ophthalmopathy and about 60 with stable Graves' hyperthyroidism. After blood sampling, hyperthyroidism patients were treated with methimazole at a starting dose of 30 mg daily, and ophthalmopathy patients were treated with high-dose intravenous methylprednisolone.

V and J are truncated by 4 bases and 0 bases respectively, leaving an intervening sequence of 11 bases. Counted from cysteine to phenylalanine, this CDR3 has 15 amino acids. The CDR3 DNA has 45 bases and is translated from base 1. CDR1 and CDR2, per the germline V gene, are SGHDT and YYEEEE. Ophthalmopathy patients had moderately to severely active disease, with a Clinical Activity Score of 3 or more, a NOSPECS grade of 4 or more, and a disease duration of less than 3 months. Any patient with an uncontrolled infection, another autoimmune disease, pregnancy or lactation was excluded. Diagnoses were based on clinical symptoms, serum thyroxine and TRAb, thyroid ultrasound and orbital computed tomography. PBMCs were separated from 7.5 to 10 ml of fresh peripheral blood using Ficoll-Paque density gradient centrifugation. Total RNA was extracted using Trizol reagent, and RNA quality was assessed on an Agilent 2100 Bioanalyzer.

TCR beta CDR3 regions were amplified from RNA transcripts. The TCR CDR3 was subjected to a first round of RT-PCR using the HTBI primer set and the Qiagen OneStep RT-PCR kit. A second multiplex PCR round built the libraries, followed by size selection and purification. Sequencing of the libraries was done on an Illumina HiSeq2000 using paired-end 100 bp reads. Per the source publication's procedure: SOAPnuke was used to process the raw data, removing reads that contained adapters or uncalled bases, had a mean Phred below 15, or lacked an exact match to the constant primer or identifier. High-quality paired reads were merged using COPE v1.2.5, and each unique nucleotide sequence was defined as a clonotype. MiTCR v1.1 was used to align clonotypes to the IMGT TRBV, TRBD and TRBJ reference segments. Only V-J combinations with frequency above 0.0001, covering about 99% of repertoires, were analysed. The TCS score was defined as F50 (clonal expansion) divided by E x V (chaos), with BLOSUM62-based TCRdist calculated between CDR3 peptides within each V-J. Welch's t-statistics and random forest reduced around 550 V-J features to 13, which were used in a naive Bayes classifier (R e1071). The public sequencing data were trimmed at Q25 with fastp and processed into clonotypes with MiXCR by TCRdb, which kept only in-frame beta chains. Rows are unified per CDR3 protein, each entry keeping the most common DNA and genes. The V and J calls were not made by the authors but by TCRdb's processing. The sample includes hundreds of thousands of distinct CDR3 sequences, with roughly 20% observed a single time. About 34% of the sample is taken by the ten largest.

Results and caveats for the whole study, not just this receptor: In cross-validation, a model built on a 13 V-J signature told ophthalmopathy apart from stable hyperthyroidism with 85% to 90% sensitivity and approximately 81% specificity, and in testing the same model reached 80%/75%. Most expanded thyroid clonotypes (frequency above 0.001) were also detected in blood, suggesting blood repertoires may reflect thyroid immune responses. During validation, the model predicted progression to ophthalmopathy a median of roughly 7.1 months ahead of onset, with almost 71% sensitivity and 72% to 80% specificity. Sample size was not statistically predetermined, and blinding of investigators to group allocation was not performed.

Turning to this clonotype: Its cognate antigen has yet to be identified. It has no much larger one-base neighbor in the sample; base qualities were not kept.

What was sequenced was blood. The sequence was obtained from a man aged 25 to 40 with Graves' ophthalmopathy. The chain is made from TRBV5-6 and TRBJ1-5, and possibly TRBD1, on 6 matching bases. At the DNA level, the sequence is TGTGCCAGCAGCAGGGGGGAGACTAGCAATCAGCCCCAGCATTTT. This is translated as CASSRGETSNQPQHF. The reference TRBV5-6 and TRBJ1-5 proteins fill in what lies around the CDR3, so the full variable domain reads DAGVTQSPTHLIKTRGQQVTLRCSPKSGHDTVSWYQQALGQGPQFIFQYYEEEERQRGNFPDRFSGHQFPNYSSELNVNALLLGDSALYLCASSRGETSNQPQHFGDGTRLSIL.